The clone carrying this T cell receptor (beta chain) appeared many times. This record belongs to a study of neurological immune-mediated disorders. The CDR3 length is 12 residues. Looked up from germline, CDR1 is SGHTA and CDR2 is FQGNSA. The V and J ends lost 5 bases and 12 bases, in that order; junction bases with no gene match: 7. It was by 5'RACE with 10-nucleotide random UMIs that the cDNA was made. Each CDR3 protein gets one entry after TCRdb re-called the 5' RACE reads with MiXCR. The profile covers about 46,000 distinct CDR3 sequences, with approximately 2.8% appearing a single time and approximately 16% taken by the ten largest.

Sequenced: PBMCs. V is TRBV7-2 and J is TRBJ2-4; TRBD2 matches at 7 bases. The clonotype originates from a woman in her 50s with multiple sclerosis. The CDR3 sequence is CASSHPSGAQYF. The CDR3 DNA reads as TGTGCCAGCAGCCACCCCAGCGGGGCTCAGTACTTC.